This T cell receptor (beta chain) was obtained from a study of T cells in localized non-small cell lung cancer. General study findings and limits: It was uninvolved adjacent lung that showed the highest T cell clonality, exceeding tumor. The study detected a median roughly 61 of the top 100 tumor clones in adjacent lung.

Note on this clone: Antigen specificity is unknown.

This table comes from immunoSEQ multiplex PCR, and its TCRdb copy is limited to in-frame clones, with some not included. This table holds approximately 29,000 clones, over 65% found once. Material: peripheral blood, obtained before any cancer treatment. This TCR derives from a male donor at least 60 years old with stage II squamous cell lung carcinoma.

In DNA form, the CDR3 reads TGTGCCAGCAGTGGCCAGGATTACACCGGGGAGCTGTTTTTT. Encoded protein: CASSGQDYTGELFF. The rearrangement links TRBV6-1 to TRBJ2-2; no clear D. The CDR3 loop spans 14 amino acids. V dropped 4 bases and J dropped 3 bases, with 9 bases sitting between them. CDR1 and CDR2 from the germline V gene are MNHNS and SASEGT.